The 22 T cell receptor beta chains reported below all come from one sample, sequenced in a study of control samples from healthy donors and cancer patients. Clones were sequenced by immunoSEQ multiplex PCR, and TCRdb holds only the in-frame ones, with some missing. Of 200,000 to 250,000 clones listed, 85% to 95% are singletons. Sequenced material: blood. The receptors were gathered from a man aged 50 or older in good health.

This clone was observed a single time. The chain has TRBV19 and TRBJ1-1, with D hard to call. The germline V and J ends were trimmed by 6 bases and 2 bases, with 13 bases remaining between them. Germline V gene data show CDR1 as LNHDA and CDR2 as SQIVND (reference sequence). The CDR3 loop spans 14 amino acids. The chain's CDR3 is CASRIHDGNTEAFF. The CDR3 region has the DNA TGTGCCAGTAGGATACATGACGGCAACACTGAAGCTTTCTTT.

The J gene is TRBJ2-7, the V gene TRBV4-1; D remains unclear. Deletions cut 3 bases from V and 0 bases from J, with 9 bases between. Germline CDR1 MGHRA, CDR2 YSYEKL. This CDR3 comprises 14 residues. The DNA of the CDR3 is TGCGCCAGCAGCCAGGGCTGGTTCTCCTACGAGCAGTACTTC. Translated: CASSQGWFSYEQYF.

The V gene is TRBV20-1, the J gene TRBJ1-3; unclear D gene. Between the trimmed V and J ends, which lost 3 bases and 8 bases, there was a span of 14 bases. The CDR3 runs to 13 residues. Germline CDR1 is DFQATT and CDR2 is SNEGSKA (reference sequence). The CDR3 region has the DNA TGCAGTGCTAGTGCTAGGCCGCTGGACACCATATATTTT. It codes for CSASARPLDTIYF.

J is TRBJ1-2 and V is TRBV6-6; D is possibly TRBD1 (5 bases). Deletions cut 6 bases from V and 7 bases from J, with 15 bases between. The CDR3 has 13 residues. The germline V gene has CDR1 MNHNY and CDR2 SVGAGI (reference sequence). Here the CDR3 DNA reads TGTGCCAGCAGCCCCTCCCGGACAAGTGGCTACACCTTC. It specifies CASSPSRTSGYTF.

This clone was detected once. V is TRBV29-1 and J is TRBJ2-7; tentatively, D is TRBD1 (5 bases). Per the germline V gene, CDR1 is SQVTM and CDR2 is ANQGSEA. CDR3 length: 12 amino acids. V lost 7 bases and J 2 bases, leaving 12 bases between the germline ends. CDR3 amino acids: CSAVDSTYEQYF. CDR3 DNA: TGCAGCGCCGTCGACAGTACCTACGAGCAGTACTTC.

The V and J genes are TRBV6-5 and TRBJ1-3, with 8 positions matching TRBD1. The CDR3 contains 15 residues. The ends lost 9 bases at V and 4 bases at J; junction bases unmatched: 11. Per germline, CDR1 MNHEY and CDR2 SVGAGI. CDR3 residues: CASYQGAVAGNTIYF. In nucleotides, the CDR3 is TGTGCCAGTTATCAGGGGGCAGTGGCGGGAAACACCATATATTTT.

This chain uses TRBV19 with TRBJ1-1; D unresolved. V was pared by 6 bases and J by 11 bases, with 16 bases between. This CDR3 has 12 residues. The germline V gene encodes CDR1 LNHDA and CDR2 SQIVND (reference sequence). As DNA, the CDR3 is TGTGCCAGTAGGACTCAAGCGCAAACGGCTTTCTTT. This translates into CASRTQAQTAFF.

This clone was recorded a few times. The V call is TRBV14, the J call TRBJ2-1; D is possibly TRBD2 (6 bases). Germline V gene lookup returns CDR1 SGHDN and CDR2 FVKESK. Between the trimmed V and J ends, which lost 3 bases and 1 base, there was a span of 10 bases. There are 15 residues in the CDR3. The CDR3 coding sequence is TGTGCCAGCAGCCATGGGACTCAGTCCTACAATGAGCAGTTCTTC. This encodes CASSHGTQSYNEQFF.

This sequence joins TRBV28 and TRBJ1-5; D perhaps matches TRBD1 (5 bases). From germline, CDR1 is MDHEN and CDR2 SYDVKM. V lost 3 bases to trimming and J lost 7 bases, with 13 bases between them. The CDR3 has 14 amino acids. The CDR3 DNA reads as TGTGCCAGCAGTTTGGGGCGGGGATGGCAGCCCCAGCATTTT. This gives the protein CASSLGRGWQPQHF.

The V gene is TRBV18, the J gene TRBJ2-3, with D hard to call. Per the germline V gene, CDR1 is KGHSH and CDR2 is LQKENI. The CDR3 has 12 residues. V dropped 3 bases and J dropped 5 bases, with 6 bases sitting between them. In DNA, the CDR3 is TGTGCCAGCTCACCTTCCGAAGATACGCAGTATTTT. It codes for CASSPSEDTQYF. The full variable domain, with the rest looked up from reference TRBV18 and TRBJ2-3, is NAGVMQNPRHLVRRRGQEARLRCSPMKGHSHVYWYRQLPEEGLKFMVYLQKENIIDESGMPKERFSAEFPKEGPSILRIQQVVRGDSAAYFCASSPSEDTQYFGPGTRLTVL.

The rearrangement joins TRBV7-3 to TRBJ2-1; 10 positions agree with TRBD1. The CDR3 runs 15 residues. Germline assignment: CDR1 SGHTA and CDR2 FQGTGA. After removal of 3 bases from V and 7 bases from J, the junction contained 6 bases not matched to a gene. This CDR3 is CASSLDRGGVNEQFF. The CDR3 DNA follows: TGTGCCAGCAGCTTGGACAGGGGGGGAGTGAATGAGCAGTTCTTC.

V usage is TRBV10-2 and J usage is TRBJ2-1; D is perhaps TRBD2 (6 bases). CDR3 size: 14 residues. V lost 3 bases and J lost 9, with 15 bases in between. Germline CDR1 WSHSY, CDR2 SAAADI. This CDR3 is CASSELAGISEQFF. CDR3 bases: TGCGCCAGCAGTGAATTGGCGGGGATTAGTGAGCAGTTCTTC.

V gene TRBV18 combines with J gene TRBJ1-1; 8 nucleotides match TRBD1. The CDR3 has 15 residues. V lost 3 bases and J lost 5; bases outside the gene matches: 8. Germline-derived CDR1 and CDR2 are KGHSH and LQKENI. CDR3: CASSPRTGRNTEAFF. CDR3 coding DNA: TGTGCCAGCTCACCTAGGACAGGGAGGAATACTGAAGCTTTCTTT.

The rearrangement uses TRBV2 and TRBJ1-5, with D possibly matching TRBD1 (6 bases). The CDR3 sequence is 15 residues long. Germline V gene data show CDR1 as SNHLY and CDR2 as FYNNEI. The V end lost 7 bases, the J end lost 0 bases, and 13 bases lay between the germline ends. CDR3 nucleotide sequence: TGTGCCAGCATAAGGGACACCAATAGCAATCAGCCCCAGCATTTT. Protein: CASIRDTNSNQPQHF. The full variable domain, completed using reference TRBV2 and TRBJ1-5, is EPEVTQTPSHQVTQMGQEVILRCVPISNHLYFYWYRQILGQKVEFLVSFYNNEISEKSEIFDDQFSVERPDGSNFTLKIRSTKLEDSAMYFCASIRDTNSNQPQHFGDGTRLSIL.

V is TRBV6-6 and J is TRBJ2-1, with TRBD1 identical over 11 bases. V dropped 2 bases and J dropped 9; count of bases not matched to a gene: 9. This CDR3 comprises 16 residues. Germline V gene lookup returns CDR1 MNHNY and CDR2 SVGAGI (reference sequence). The CDR3 DNA sequence: TGTGCCAGCAGTTACGCCGGACAGGGGGCGCTTGGTGAGCAGTTCTTC. Its translation is CASSYAGQGALGEQFF.

This clone was counted a single time. The chain couples TRBV7-9 to TRBJ1-5; no clear D. Trimming removed 7 bases at V and 7 bases at J, with 17 bases between. Germline V CDR1 and CDR2: SEHNR, FQNEAQ (reference sequence). The CDR3 runs to 14 residues. CDR3 DNA sequence: TGTGCCAGCACCTCATACTCCGAAGGACAGCCCCAGCATTTT. Translated, it gives CASTSYSEGQPQHF.

The V and J genes are TRBV27 and TRBJ1-1; no firm D call. Deletions cut 8 bases from V and 0 bases from J, with 13 bases between. The CDR3 is 14 residues long. In germline, CDR1 is MNHEY, CDR2 SMNVEV (reference sequence). The CDR3 loop reads CASGPRGLNTEAFF. CDR3 in DNA: TGTGCCAGCGGCCCACGCGGCCTGAACACTGAAGCTTTCTTT.

This chain connects TRBV5-6 to TRBJ2-1, with D perhaps assigned TRBD1 or TRBD2 (6 bases each). CDR3 length: 14 residues. The V and J ends lost 0 bases and 8 bases respectively, with 12 bases between them. Germline values: CDR1 SGHDT, CDR2 YYEEEE. CDR3 in DNA: TGTGCCAGCAGCTTGGCTAGGGGGGACGATGAGCAGTTCTTC. Amino acid sequence: CASSLARGDDEQFF.

This rearrangement joins TRBV7-8 to TRBJ1-1, with D possibly matching TRBD1 (5 bases). V was shortened by 11 bases and J by 0 bases, with 13 bases between the two germline ends. CDR1 and CDR2 (germline): SGHVS, FQNEAQ. The CDR3 covers 13 residues. CDR3 DNA sequence: TGTGCCCTTTCACGGGGGATGAACACTGAAGCTTTCTTT. Amino acids: CALSRGMNTEAFF.

V usage is TRBV29-1 and J usage is TRBJ1-6; maybe TRBD1 (6 bases). V was clipped by 5 bases and J by 7 bases, with 15 bases between them. The length of the CDR3 is 14 residues. Germline V CDR1 and CDR2: SQVTM, ANQGSEA. The CDR3, as DNA: TGCAGCGTTCTAAACGGACAGAGCAATTCACCCCTCCACTTT. It specifies CSVLNGQSNSPLHF. Based on the CDR3 plus reference TRBV29-1 and TRBJ1-6, the full variable domain is SAVISQKPSRDICQRGTSLTIQCQVDSQVTMMFWYRQQPGQSLTLIATANQGSEATYESGFVIDKFPISRPNLTFSTLTVSNMSPEDSSIYLCSVLNGQSNSPLHFGNGTRLTVT.

This clone was seen just once. Compared with germline, one end of the junction differs, possibly owing to a read error. As DNA, the CDR3 is TGTGCCAGCGGCCTTACGCTAGCGACGAACCCTGTGATCTTC. Amino acids: CASGLTLATNPVIF. V and J are TRBV28 and TRBJ2-1; tentatively, D is TRBD2 (6 bases). The CDR3 spans 14 residues. The germline gives CDR1 MDHEN, CDR2 SYDVKM. Complete variable domain (other parts from reference TRBV28 and TRBJ2-1): DVKVTQSSRYLVKRTGEKVFLECVQDMDHENMFWYRQDPGLGLRLIYFSYDVKMKEKGDIPEGYSVSREKKERFSLILESASTNQTSMYLCASGLTLATNPVIFGPGTRLTVL.

This chain uses TRBV6-6 with TRBJ1-2; 12 bases fit TRBD1. The ends lost 6 bases at V and 1 base at J; junction bases unmatched: 6. The CDR3 spans 16 residues. Per germline, CDR1 MNHNY and CDR2 SVGAGI (reference sequence). The CDR3 reads CASSPGQGAGNYGYTF. CDR3 nucleotide sequence: TGTGCCAGCAGCCCGGGACAGGGGGCCGGTAACTATGGCTACACCTTC.